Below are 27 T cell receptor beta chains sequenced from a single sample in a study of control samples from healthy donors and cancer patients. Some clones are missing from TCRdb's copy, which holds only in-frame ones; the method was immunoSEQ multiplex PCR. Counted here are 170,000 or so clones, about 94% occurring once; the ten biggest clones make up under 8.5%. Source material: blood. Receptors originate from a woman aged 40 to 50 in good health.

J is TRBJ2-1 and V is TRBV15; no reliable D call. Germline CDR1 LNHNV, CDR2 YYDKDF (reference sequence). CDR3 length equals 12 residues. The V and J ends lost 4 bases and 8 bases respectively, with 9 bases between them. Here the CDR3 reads CATSNMADEQFF. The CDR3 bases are TGTGCCACCAGCAACATGGCGGATGAGCAGTTCTTC.

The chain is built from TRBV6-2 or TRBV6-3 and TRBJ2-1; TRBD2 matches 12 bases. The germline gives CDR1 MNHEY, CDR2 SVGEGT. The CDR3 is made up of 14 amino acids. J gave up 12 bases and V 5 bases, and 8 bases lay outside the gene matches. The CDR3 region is CASSLPGLAGGQFF. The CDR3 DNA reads TGTGCCAGCAGTCTACCGGGACTAGCGGGCGGGCAGTTCTTC.

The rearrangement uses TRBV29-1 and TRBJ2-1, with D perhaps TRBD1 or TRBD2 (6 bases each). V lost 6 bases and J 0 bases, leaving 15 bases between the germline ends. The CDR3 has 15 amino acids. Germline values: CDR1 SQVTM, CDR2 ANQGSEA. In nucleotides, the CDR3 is TGCAGCGTGACTGGGGGGCTAGGCTCCTACAATGAGCAGTTCTTC. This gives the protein CSVTGGLGSYNEQFF.

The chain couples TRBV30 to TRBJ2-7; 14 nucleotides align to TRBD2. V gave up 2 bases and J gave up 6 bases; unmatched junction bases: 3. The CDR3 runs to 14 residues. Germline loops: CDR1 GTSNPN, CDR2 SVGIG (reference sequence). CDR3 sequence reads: CAWSLGLAGVEQYF. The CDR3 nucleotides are TGTGCCTGGAGTCTGGGACTAGCGGGAGTCGAGCAGTACTTC.

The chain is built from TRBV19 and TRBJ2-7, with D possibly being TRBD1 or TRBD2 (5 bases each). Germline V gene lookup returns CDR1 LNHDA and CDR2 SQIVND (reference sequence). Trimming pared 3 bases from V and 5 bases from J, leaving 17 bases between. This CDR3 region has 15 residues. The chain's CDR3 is CASSIVGTGVDEQYF. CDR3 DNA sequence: TGTGCCAGTAGTATCGTCGGGACGGGTGTGGACGAGCAGTACTTC.

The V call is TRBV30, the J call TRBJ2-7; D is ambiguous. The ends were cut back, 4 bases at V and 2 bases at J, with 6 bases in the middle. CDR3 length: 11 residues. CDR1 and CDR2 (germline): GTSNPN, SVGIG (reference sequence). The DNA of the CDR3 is TGTGCCTGGAAGGGCACCTACGAGCAGTACTTC. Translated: CAWKGTYEQYF.

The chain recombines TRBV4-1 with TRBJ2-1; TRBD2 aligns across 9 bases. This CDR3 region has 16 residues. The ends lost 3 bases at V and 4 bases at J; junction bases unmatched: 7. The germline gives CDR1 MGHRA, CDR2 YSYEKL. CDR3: CASSQLGLATYNEQFF. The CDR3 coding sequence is TGCGCCAGCAGCCAGTTGGGACTAGCAACATACAATGAGCAGTTCTTC.

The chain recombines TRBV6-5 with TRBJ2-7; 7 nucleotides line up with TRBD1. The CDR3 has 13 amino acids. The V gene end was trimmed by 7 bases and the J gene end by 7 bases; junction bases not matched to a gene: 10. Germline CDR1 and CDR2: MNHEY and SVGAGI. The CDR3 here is CASTPRQGGEQYF. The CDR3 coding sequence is TGTGCCAGCACGCCAAGACAGGGTGGGGAGCAGTACTTC.

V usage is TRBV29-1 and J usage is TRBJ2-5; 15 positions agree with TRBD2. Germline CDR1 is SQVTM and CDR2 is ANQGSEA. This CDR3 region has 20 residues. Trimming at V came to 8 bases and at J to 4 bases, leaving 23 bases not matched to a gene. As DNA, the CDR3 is TGCAGCCTAAGTGGATCACCCGGACTAGCGGGAGGGCCCGTTTCAGAGACCCAGTACTTC. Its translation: CSLSGSPGLAGGPVSETQYF. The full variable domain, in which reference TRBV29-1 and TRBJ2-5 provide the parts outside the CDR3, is SAVISQKPSRDICQRGTSLTIQCQVDSQVTMMFWYRQQPGQSLTLIATANQGSEATYESGFVIDKFPISRPNLTFSTLTVSNMSPEDSSIYLCSLSGSPGLAGGPVSETQYFGPGTRLLVL.

The CDR3 spells CATSPGSYEQYF. CDR3 bases: TGTGCCACGAGCCCGGGGAGCTACGAGCAGTACTTC. The rearrangement links TRBV11-2 to TRBJ2-7, with D possibly matching TRBD2 (5 bases). The CDR3 is made up of 12 amino acids. The ends were cut back, 10 bases at V and 3 bases at J, with 13 bases in the middle. The V gene's germline CDR1 is SGHAT and CDR2 FQNNGV.

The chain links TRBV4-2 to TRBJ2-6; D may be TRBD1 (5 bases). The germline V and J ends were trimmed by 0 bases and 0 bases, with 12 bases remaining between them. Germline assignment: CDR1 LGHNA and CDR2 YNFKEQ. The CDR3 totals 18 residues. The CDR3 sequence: CASSQEGDRNSGANVLTF. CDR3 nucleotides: TGTGCCAGCAGCCAAGAGGGCGACAGAAACTCTGGGGCCAACGTCCTGACTTTC.

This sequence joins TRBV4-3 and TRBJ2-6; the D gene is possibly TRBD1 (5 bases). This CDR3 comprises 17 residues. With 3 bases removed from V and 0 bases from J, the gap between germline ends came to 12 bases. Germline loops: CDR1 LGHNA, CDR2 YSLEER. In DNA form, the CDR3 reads TGCGCCAGCAGCCACGTATTAGGGGCCTCTGGGGCCAACGTCCTGACTTTC. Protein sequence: CASSHVLGASGANVLTF.

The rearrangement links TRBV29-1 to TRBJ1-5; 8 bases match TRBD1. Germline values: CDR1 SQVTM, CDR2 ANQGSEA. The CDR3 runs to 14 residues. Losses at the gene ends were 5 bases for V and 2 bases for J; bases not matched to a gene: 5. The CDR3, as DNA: TGCAGCGTTAGCCCGGGACAGGGCAATCAGCCCCAGCATTTT. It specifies CSVSPGQGNQPQHF.

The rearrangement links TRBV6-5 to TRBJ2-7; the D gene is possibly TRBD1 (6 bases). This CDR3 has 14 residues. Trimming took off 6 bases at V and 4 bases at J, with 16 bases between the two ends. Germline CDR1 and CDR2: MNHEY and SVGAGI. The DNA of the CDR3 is TGTGCCAGCAGCGCCAATCCACAGGGTTACGAGCAGTACTTC. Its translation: CASSANPQGYEQYF.

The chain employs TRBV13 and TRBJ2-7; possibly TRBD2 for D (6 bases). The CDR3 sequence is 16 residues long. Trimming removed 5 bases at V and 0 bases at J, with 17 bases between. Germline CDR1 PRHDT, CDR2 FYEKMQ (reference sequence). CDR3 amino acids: CASSTGGILDSYEQYF. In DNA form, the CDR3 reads TGTGCCAGCAGCACAGGAGGGATCCTAGACTCCTACGAGCAGTACTTC.

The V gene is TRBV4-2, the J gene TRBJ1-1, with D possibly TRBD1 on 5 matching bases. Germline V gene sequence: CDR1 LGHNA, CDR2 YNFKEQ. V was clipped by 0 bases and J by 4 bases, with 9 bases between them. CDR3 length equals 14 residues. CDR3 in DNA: TGTGCCAGCAGCCAAGACTCGGGGGGCACTGAAGCTTTCTTT. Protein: CASSQDSGGTEAFF.

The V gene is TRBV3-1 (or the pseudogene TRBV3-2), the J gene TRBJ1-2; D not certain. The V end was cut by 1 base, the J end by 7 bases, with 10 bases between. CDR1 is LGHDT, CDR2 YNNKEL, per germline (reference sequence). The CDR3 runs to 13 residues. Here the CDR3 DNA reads TGTGCCAGCAGCCAAGTAGGCCCTCTTGGCTACACCTTC. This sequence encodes CASSQVGPLGYTF.

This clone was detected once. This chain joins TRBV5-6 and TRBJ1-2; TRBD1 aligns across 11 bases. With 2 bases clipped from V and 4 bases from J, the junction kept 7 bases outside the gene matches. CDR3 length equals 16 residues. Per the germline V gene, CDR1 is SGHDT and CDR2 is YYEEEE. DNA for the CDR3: TGTGCCAGCAGCTTCGGACAGGGGGCTTTAGGCTATGGCTACACCTTC. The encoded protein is CASSFGQGALGYGYTF.

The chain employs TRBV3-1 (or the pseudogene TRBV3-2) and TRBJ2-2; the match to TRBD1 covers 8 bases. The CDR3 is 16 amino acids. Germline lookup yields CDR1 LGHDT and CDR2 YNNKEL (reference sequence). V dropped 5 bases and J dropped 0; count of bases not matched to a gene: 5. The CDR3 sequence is CASSKDRVSNTGELFF. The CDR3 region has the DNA TGTGCCAGCAGCAAGGACAGGGTTTCGAACACCGGGGAGCTGTTTTTT.

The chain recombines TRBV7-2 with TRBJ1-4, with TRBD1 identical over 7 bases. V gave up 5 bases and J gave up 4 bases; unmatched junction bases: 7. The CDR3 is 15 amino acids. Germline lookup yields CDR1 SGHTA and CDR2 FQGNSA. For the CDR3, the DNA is TGTGCCAGCAGCGGGGCCGGGACAGTTAATGAAAAACTGTTTTTT. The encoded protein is CASSGAGTVNEKLFF.

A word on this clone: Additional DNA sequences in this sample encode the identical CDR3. This chain's CDR3 is CSVEGRNYEQYF. The CDR3 DNA reads as TGCAGCGTTGAGGGTCGGAACTACGAGCAGTACTTC. The chain employs TRBV29-1 and TRBJ2-7; no clear D gene. Deletions cut 3 bases from V and 3 bases from J, with 9 bases between. CDR1 is SQVTM and CDR2 is ANQGSEA in the germline V gene. The CDR3 contains 12 residues.

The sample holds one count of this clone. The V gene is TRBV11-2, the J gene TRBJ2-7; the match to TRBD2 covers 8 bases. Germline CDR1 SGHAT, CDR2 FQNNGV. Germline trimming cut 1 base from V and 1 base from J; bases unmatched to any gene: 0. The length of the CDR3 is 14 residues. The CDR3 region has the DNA TGTGCCAGCAGCTTAGGACTAGCGTCCTACGAGCAGTACTTC. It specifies CASSLGLASYEQYF.

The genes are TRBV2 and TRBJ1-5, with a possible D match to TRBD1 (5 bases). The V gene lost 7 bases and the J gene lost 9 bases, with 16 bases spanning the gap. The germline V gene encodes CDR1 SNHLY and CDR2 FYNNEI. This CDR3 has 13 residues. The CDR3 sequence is CASKDSEYRPQHF. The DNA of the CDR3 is TGTGCCAGCAAAGACAGCGAGTATAGGCCCCAGCATTTT.

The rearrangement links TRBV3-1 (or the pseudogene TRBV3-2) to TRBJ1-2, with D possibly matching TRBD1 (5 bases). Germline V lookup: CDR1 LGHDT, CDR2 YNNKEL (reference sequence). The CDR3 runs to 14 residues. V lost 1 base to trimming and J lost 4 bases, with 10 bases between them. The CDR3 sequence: CASSQGRETYGYTF. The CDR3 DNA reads TGTGCCAGCAGCCAAGGCAGGGAAACCTATGGCTACACCTTC.

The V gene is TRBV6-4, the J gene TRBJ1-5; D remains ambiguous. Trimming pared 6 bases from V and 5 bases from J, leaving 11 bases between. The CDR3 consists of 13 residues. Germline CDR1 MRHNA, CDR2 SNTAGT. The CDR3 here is CASSDTLDQPQHF. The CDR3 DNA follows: TGTGCCAGCAGCGACACACTCGATCAGCCCCAGCATTTT.

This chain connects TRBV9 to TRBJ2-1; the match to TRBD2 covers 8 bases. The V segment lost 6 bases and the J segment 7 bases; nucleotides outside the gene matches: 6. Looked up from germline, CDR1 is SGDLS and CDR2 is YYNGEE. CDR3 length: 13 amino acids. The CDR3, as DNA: TGTGCCAGCACCGGGGGGGCGGGAAATGAGCAGTTCTTC. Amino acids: CASTGGAGNEQFF.

Here the CDR3 DNA reads TGTGCCAGCAGCTTAGCTCGGACAGGGAAAGAGACCCAGTACTTC. Translation gives CASSLARTGKETQYF. The chain is built from TRBV11-3 and TRBJ2-5, with 8 bases identical to TRBD1. Germline V CDR1 and CDR2: SGHNT, YENEEA. This CDR3 has 15 residues. The V gene end was trimmed by 1 base and the J gene end by 3 bases; junction bases not matched to a gene: 4. The full variable domain, with the rest looked up from reference TRBV11-3 and TRBJ2-5, is EAGVVQSPRYKIIEKKQPVAFWCNPISGHNTLYWYLQNLGQGPELLIRYENEEAVDDSQLPKDRFSAERLKGVDSTLKIQPAELGDSAVYLCASSLARTGKETQYFGPGTRLLVL.